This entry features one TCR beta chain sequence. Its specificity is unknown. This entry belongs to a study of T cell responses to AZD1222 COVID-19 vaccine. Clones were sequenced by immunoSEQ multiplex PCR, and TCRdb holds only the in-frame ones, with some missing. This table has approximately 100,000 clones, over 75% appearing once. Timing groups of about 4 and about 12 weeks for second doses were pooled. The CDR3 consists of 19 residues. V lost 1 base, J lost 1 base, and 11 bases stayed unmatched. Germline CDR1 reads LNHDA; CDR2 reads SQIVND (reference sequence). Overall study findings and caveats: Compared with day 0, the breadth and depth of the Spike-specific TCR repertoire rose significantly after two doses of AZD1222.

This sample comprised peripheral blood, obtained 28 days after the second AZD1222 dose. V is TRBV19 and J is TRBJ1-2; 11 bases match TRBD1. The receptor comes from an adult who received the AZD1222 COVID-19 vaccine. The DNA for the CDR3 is TGTGCCAGTAGTATAGCCCTCCGGACAGGGGGCATCTTTAACTATGGCTACACCTTC. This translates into CASSIALRTGGIFNYGYTF.